The 19 T cell receptor beta chains reported below all come from one sample, sequenced in a study of CD8+ T cells in alopecia areata. Reverse transcribed after extraction, RNA yielded cDNA as the sequencing template. Only in-frame clones appear in the TCRdb table, and some are missing; sequencing was by immunoSEQ multiplex PCR. The top ten clones hold under 40% of a sample with under 40,000 clones, 55% of them seen once. The sample was NKG2D-high CD8+ T cells sorted from blood. All receptors derive from a human donor with alopecia areata.

The rearrangement joins TRBV28 to TRBJ2-7; a weak D match, TRBD2 (6 bases). The CDR3 length is 12 residues. The V end was cut by 2 bases, the J end by 7 bases, with 9 bases between. Germline V lookup: CDR1 MDHEN, CDR2 SYDVKM. The CDR3 reads CASSLGAGEQYF. The CDR3 DNA is TGTGCCAGCAGTTTAGGGGCGGGGGAGCAGTACTTC.

The chain links TRBV9 to TRBJ2-5; tentatively, D is TRBD1 or TRBD2 (5 bases each). There are 14 residues in the CDR3. Germline loops: CDR1 SGDLS, CDR2 YYNGEE. V shed 3 bases and J shed 2 bases, with 11 bases lying between them. CDR3 in DNA: TGTGCCAGCAGCGCCGGGACCGAACAAGAGACCCAGTACTTC. Translated: CASSAGTEQETQYF.

The count of this clone is one. The rearrangement uses TRBV28 and TRBJ1-1; no firm D call. Trimming took 6 bases from V and 7 from J, leaving 12 bases between them. This CDR3 has 12 residues. CDR1 is MDHEN and CDR2 is SYDVKM in the germline V gene. CDR3 sequence: CASSPTLIEAFF. CDR3 in DNA: TGTGCCAGCAGCCCGACCCTCATTGAAGCTTTCTTT.

The V call is TRBV19, the J call TRBJ2-5; D unresolved. V was pared by 2 bases and J by 5 bases, with 9 bases between. This CDR3 is built from 13 residues. CDR1 LNHDA and CDR2 SQIVND come from the germline V gene (reference sequence). CDR3 in amino acids: CASSISPSETQYF. The DNA for the CDR3 is TGTGCCAGTAGTATAAGTCCGAGTGAGACCCAGTACTTC.

Within the sample, this clone is medium-sized. Other DNA sequences in this sample translate to the same CDR3. This chain joins TRBV7-6 and TRBJ1-4; D ambiguous. The CDR3 is 14 residues long. Germline V lookup: CDR1 SGHVS, CDR2 FNYEAQ. V was cut by 1 base and J by 4 bases, with 7 bases left in between. The chain's CDR3 is CASSLEADNEKLFF. The CDR3 DNA follows: TGTGCCAGCAGCTTAGAAGCGGATAATGAAAAACTGTTTTTT.

A few counts support this clone. The identical CDR3 is also encoded by other nucleotide sequences in the sample. The chain uses TRBV27 and TRBJ2-1; no firm D call. V was cut by 0 bases and J by 7 bases, with 7 bases left in between. The germline gives CDR1 MNHEY, CDR2 SMNVEV (reference sequence). The CDR3 runs 13 residues. DNA of the CDR3: TGTGCCAGCAGTTTATCGACTGGAAATGAGCAGTTCTTC. Amino acids: CASSLSTGNEQFF.

This clone has more than one count but fewer than ten. The J gene is TRBJ2-5, the V gene TRBV7-2, with D possibly matching TRBD1 (6 bases). There are 14 residues in the CDR3. Germline V gene lookup returns CDR1 SGHTA and CDR2 FQGNSA. Trimming removed 5 bases from V and 4 bases from J, with 14 bases in between. The CDR3 reads CASSQQGKRETQYF. The DNA of the CDR3 is TGTGCCAGCAGCCAACAGGGTAAACGAGAGACCCAGTACTTC.

The V and J genes are TRBV7-9 and TRBJ1-5; D gene unclear. CDR3 length equals 18 residues. Trimming removed 1 base from V and 7 bases from J, with 23 bases in between. The germline V gene has CDR1 SEHNR and CDR2 FQNEAQ (reference sequence). The CDR3, as DNA: TGTGCCAGCAGCTTAGGGGTTTTTCAGCGGTTTCACCGGCAGCCCCAGCATTTT. It codes for CASSLGVFQRFHRQPQHF.

The sample holds a few counts of this clone. The rearrangement joins TRBV29-1 to TRBJ1-2; D unresolved. Germline V gene lookup returns CDR1 SQVTM and CDR2 ANQGSEA. This CDR3 contains 11 residues. Trimming stripped 7 bases from V and 8 bases from J, with 14 bases between. This chain's CDR3 is CSGEGRAGYTF. The CDR3 DNA sequence: TGCAGCGGGGAGGGTCGGGCCGGCTACACCTTC.

This rearrangement joins TRBV28 to TRBJ2-3, with 10 bases fitting TRBD2. The CDR3 covers 13 residues. The germline gives CDR1 MDHEN, CDR2 SYDVKM. Trimming at V came to 10 bases and at J to 5 bases, leaving 6 bases not matched to a gene. The CDR3 DNA reads TGTGCCAACAGCGGGAGGGCTGGAGATACGCAGTATTTT. Amino acid sequence: CANSGRAGDTQYF.

The gene calls are TRBV7-8 and TRBJ2-1; 11 nucleotides align to TRBD2. V gave up 4 bases and J gave up 8 bases; unmatched junction bases: 7. Per the germline V gene, CDR1 is SGHVS and CDR2 is FQNEAQ. This CDR3 is built from 15 residues. The DNA for the CDR3 is TGTGCCAGCAGCTACGCACTAGCGGGAGTAGATGAGCAGTTCTTC. Encoded protein: CASSYALAGVDEQFF.

The V gene is TRBV7-8, the J gene TRBJ2-1, with TRBD2 matching 12 bases. The CDR3 extends over 15 amino acids. V was clipped by 3 bases and J by 8 bases; unmatched bases: 5. Germline V gene lookup returns CDR1 SGHVS and CDR2 FQNEAQ. The CDR3 nucleotides read TGTGCCAGCAGCTTTTCTAGCGGGGGGGCGGATGAGCAGTTCTTC. As protein: CASSFSSGGADEQFF.

The chain uses TRBV30 and TRBJ2-7, with 8 positions matching TRBD1. The CDR3 length is 12 residues. Germline V gene lookup returns CDR1 GTSNPN and CDR2 SVGIG (reference sequence). The CDR3 protein is CVVGQGAYEQYF. The CDR3 nucleotides are TGTGTCGTTGGACAGGGAGCCTACGAGCAGTACTTC.

This clone was seen a handful of times. The chain is built from TRBV4-3 and TRBJ2-2; 8 bases are a match to TRBD2. The V segment lost 4 bases and the J segment 2 bases; nucleotides outside the gene matches: 3. This CDR3 is built from 15 residues. From germline, CDR1 is LGHNA and CDR2 YSLEER. Written as DNA, the CDR3 is TGCGCCAGCAGCCCCGGACTAGCTAACACCGGGGAGCTGTTTTTT. The encoded protein is CASSPGLANTGELFF.

The J gene is TRBJ1-1, the V gene TRBV6-5; D remains ambiguous. Germline CDR1 is MNHEY and CDR2 is SVGAGI. This CDR3 has 12 residues. Trimming took off 7 bases at V and 4 bases at J, with 10 bases between the two ends. This chain's CDR3 is CASISLTTEAFF. CDR3 nucleotide sequence: TGTGCCAGCATTTCGCTTACCACTGAAGCTTTCTTT.

The chain carries TRBV4-1 and TRBJ1-1; D gene uncertain. CDR3 length: 15 residues. Trimming left V 2 bases short and J 0 bases short, with 10 bases between. In germline, CDR1 is MGHRA, CDR2 YSYEKL. DNA for the CDR3: TGCGCCAGCAGCCAAAGACTCAACATGAACACTGAAGCTTTCTTT. Protein sequence: CASSQRLNMNTEAFF.

On this clone: The likely explanation is a read error, given a far larger clone one base away. V and J are TRBV7-8 and TRBJ2-3; possible D gene TRBD2, 5 bases. V was cut by 4 bases and J by 3 bases, with 11 bases left in between. Germline V gene data show CDR1 as SGHVS and CDR2 as FQNEAQ. CDR3 length equals 14 residues. The CDR3: CASSSPTGTDTQYF. As DNA, the CDR3 is TGTGCCAGCAGCTCACCGACGGGAACAGATACGCAGTATTTT.

This clone was seen a handful of times. The chain couples TRBV4-1 to TRBJ2-7, with D possibly matching TRBD2 (5 bases). The length of the CDR3 is 12 residues. The V end was cut by 5 bases, the J end by 0 bases, with 5 bases between. CDR1 and CDR2 (germline): MGHRA, YSYEKL. CDR3 in amino acids: CASSGLSYEQYF. CDR3 bases: TGCGCCAGCAGCGGACTCTCCTACGAGCAGTACTTC.

Details on this clone: At one boundary the junction diverges from the germline segment, which might be a read error. The rearrangement links TRBV7-7 to TRBJ1-2; a possible D gene is TRBD1 (5 bases). The CDR3 has 9 amino acids. CDR1 is SSHAT and CDR2 is FNYEAQ in the germline V gene (reference sequence). Here the CDR3 reads CASTRDVLF. CDR3 nucleotide sequence: TGTGCTAGCACCCGGGACGTCCTCTTC.